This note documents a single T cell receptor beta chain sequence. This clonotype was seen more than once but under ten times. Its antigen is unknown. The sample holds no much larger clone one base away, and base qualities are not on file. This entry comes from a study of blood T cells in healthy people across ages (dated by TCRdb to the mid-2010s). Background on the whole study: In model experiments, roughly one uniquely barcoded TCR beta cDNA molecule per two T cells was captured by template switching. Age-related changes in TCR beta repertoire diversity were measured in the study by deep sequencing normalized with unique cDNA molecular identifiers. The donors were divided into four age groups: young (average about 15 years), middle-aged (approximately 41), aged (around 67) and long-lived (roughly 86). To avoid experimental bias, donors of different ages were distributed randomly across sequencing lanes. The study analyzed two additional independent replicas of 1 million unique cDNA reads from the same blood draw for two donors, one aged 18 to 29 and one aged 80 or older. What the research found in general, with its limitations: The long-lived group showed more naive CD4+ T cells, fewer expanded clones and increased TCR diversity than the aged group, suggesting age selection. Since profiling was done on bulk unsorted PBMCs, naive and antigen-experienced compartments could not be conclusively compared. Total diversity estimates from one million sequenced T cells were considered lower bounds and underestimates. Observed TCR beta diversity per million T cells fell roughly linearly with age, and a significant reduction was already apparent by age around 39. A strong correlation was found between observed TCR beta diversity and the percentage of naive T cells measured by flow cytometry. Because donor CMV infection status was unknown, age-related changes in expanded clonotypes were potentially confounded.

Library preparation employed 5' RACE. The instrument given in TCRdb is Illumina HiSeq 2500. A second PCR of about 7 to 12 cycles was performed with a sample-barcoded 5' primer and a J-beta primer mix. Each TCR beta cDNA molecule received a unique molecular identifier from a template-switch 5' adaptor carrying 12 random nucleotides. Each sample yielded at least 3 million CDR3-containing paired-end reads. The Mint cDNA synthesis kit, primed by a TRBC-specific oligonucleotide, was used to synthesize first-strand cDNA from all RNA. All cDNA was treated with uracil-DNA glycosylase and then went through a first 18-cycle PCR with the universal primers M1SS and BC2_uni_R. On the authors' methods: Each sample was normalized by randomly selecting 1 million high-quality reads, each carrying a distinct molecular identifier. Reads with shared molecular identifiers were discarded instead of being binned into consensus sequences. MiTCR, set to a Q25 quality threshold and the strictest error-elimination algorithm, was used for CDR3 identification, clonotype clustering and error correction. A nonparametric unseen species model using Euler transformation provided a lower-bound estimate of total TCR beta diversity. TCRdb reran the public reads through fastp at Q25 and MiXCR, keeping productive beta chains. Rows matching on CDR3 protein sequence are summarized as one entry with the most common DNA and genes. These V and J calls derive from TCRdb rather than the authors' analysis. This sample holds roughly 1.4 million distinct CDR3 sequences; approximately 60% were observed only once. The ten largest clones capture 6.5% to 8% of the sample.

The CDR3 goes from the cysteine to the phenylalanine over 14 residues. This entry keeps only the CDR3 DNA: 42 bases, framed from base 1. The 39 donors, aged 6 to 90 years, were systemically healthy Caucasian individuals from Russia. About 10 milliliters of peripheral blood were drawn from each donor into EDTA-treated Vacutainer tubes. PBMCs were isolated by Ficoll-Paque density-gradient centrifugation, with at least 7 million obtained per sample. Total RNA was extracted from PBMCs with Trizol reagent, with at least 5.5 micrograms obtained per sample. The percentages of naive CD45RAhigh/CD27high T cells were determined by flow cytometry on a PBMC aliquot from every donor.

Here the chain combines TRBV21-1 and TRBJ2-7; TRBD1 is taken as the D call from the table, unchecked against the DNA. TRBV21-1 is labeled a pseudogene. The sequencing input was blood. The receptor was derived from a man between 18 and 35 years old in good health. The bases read TGTGCCAGCAGCAAAGGCCCCCCCCTCTACGAGCAGTACTTC. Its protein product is CASSKGPPLYEQYF.